The 16 T cell receptor beta chains in this list originate from one sample, sequenced in a study of cytomegalovirus exposure and HLA in healthy donors. The PCR was carried out with 60 Vbeta primers and 13 Jbeta primers. The method was immunoSEQ multiplex PCR; TCRdb's version includes in-frame clones alone and lacks a portion of them. The sample records 200,000 to 250,000 clones, about 80% being singletons. Sample: PBMCs. The receptors shown here come from a woman aged 55 to 70 in good health and CMV-seropositive.

The V gene is TRBV27, the J gene TRBJ1-4; D is unclear. V dropped 5 bases and J dropped 0 bases, with 10 bases sitting between them. The CDR3 has 15 amino acids. Germline V gene sequence: CDR1 MNHEY, CDR2 SMNVEV (reference sequence). CDR3 nucleotide sequence: TGTGCCAGCAGTACATCATTTACAACTAATGAAAAACTGTTTTTT. It encodes CASSTSFTTNEKLFF.

J is TRBJ1-1 and V is TRBV9; TRBD1 is a possible D gene (5 bases). The CDR3 covers 13 residues. Germline V gene data show CDR1 as SGDLS and CDR2 as YYNGEE. Trimming pared 5 bases from V and 5 bases from J, leaving 13 bases between. The CDR3 sequence: CASSRGRETEAFF. CDR3 bases: TGTGCCAGCAGTCGGGGGAGAGAGACTGAAGCTTTCTTT.

The chain couples TRBV10-3 to TRBJ1-1, with TRBD1 identical over 7 bases. The CDR3 contains 13 residues. The germline V gene has CDR1 ENHRY and CDR2 SYGVKD. J gave up 3 bases and V 7 bases, and 5 bases lay outside the gene matches. The DNA for the CDR3 is TGTGCCATCAATACAGGGGAGTACACTGAAGCTTTCTTT. Residues: CAINTGEYTEAFF.

The chain joins TRBV2 to TRBJ2-1; 7 bases fit TRBD1. In germline, CDR1 is SNHLY, CDR2 FYNNEI. V lost 8 bases, J lost 8 bases, and 18 bases stayed unmatched. The CDR3 has 16 residues. CDR3: CASAGAYGTVGDEQFF. The CDR3 coding sequence is TGTGCCAGCGCCGGAGCGTACGGGACAGTGGGCGATGAGCAGTTCTTC.

V is TRBV27 and J is TRBJ1-2; no clear D gene. The V end lost 6 bases, the J end lost 5 bases, and 7 bases lay between the germline ends. Per germline, CDR1 MNHEY and CDR2 SMNVEV (reference sequence). The CDR3 runs to 11 residues. Here the CDR3 reads CASSRGYGYTF. CDR3 sequence (DNA): TGTGCCAGCAGCAGAGGGTATGGCTACACCTTC.

This chain links TRBV5-5 with TRBJ1-5; 7 bases are a match to TRBD1. CDR3 length: 17 residues. Trimming took 0 bases from V and 0 from J; bases not matched to a gene: 6. Germline loops: CDR1 SGHKS, CDR2 YYEKEE (reference sequence). The CDR3 protein is CASSLASAGGSNQPQHF. Here the CDR3 DNA reads TGTGCCAGCAGCTTGGCCTCGGCAGGGGGTAGCAATCAGCCCCAGCATTTT.

The rearrangement uses TRBV13 and TRBJ2-7, with no clear D. CDR1 is PRHDT, CDR2 FYEKMQ, per germline (reference sequence). The ends were cut back, 2 bases at V and 6 bases at J, with 5 bases in the middle. This CDR3 is built from 11 residues. CDR3 DNA: TGTGCCAGCAGCTTATTAGCCGAGCAGTACTTC. This codes for CASSLLAEQYF. Full variable domain (missing parts from reference TRBV13 and TRBJ2-7): AAGVIQSPRHLIKEKRETATLKCYPIPRHDTVYWYQQGPGQDPQFLISFYEKMQSDKGSIPDRFSAQQFSDYHSELNMSSLELGDSALYFCASSLLAEQYFGPGTRLTVT.

The chain is built from TRBV19 and TRBJ2-7, with 7 bases fitting TRBD1. Per the germline V gene, CDR1 is LNHDA and CDR2 is SQIVND (reference sequence). V was pared by 5 bases and J by 6 bases, with 4 bases of the junction left unmatched. This CDR3 region has 12 residues. As DNA, the CDR3 is TGTGCCAGTAGTCAGACAGGGTTCGAGCAGTACTTC. Its protein product is CASSQTGFEQYF.

This clone was observed a single time. The DNA for the CDR3 is TGTGCCAGTACCCCATATGCAGGGGGGAGAAACACTGAAGCTTTCTTT. Translated: CASTPYAGGRNTEAFF. The rearrangement joins TRBV19 to TRBJ1-1; 7 nucleotides match TRBD1. Germline V CDR1 and CDR2: LNHDA, SQIVND (reference sequence). Trimming cost V 7 bases and J 2 bases; bases outside gene matches: 13. The CDR3 is 16 residues long.

The chain recombines TRBV11-3 with TRBJ2-5; 7 bases are a match to TRBD1. Germline assignment: CDR1 SGHNT and CDR2 YENEEA. There are 14 residues in the CDR3. Unmatched junction bases numbered 8, after V lost 5 bases and J lost 5 bases. The CDR3 DNA is TGTGCCAGCAGCCGGGACAGTTTGGGGGAGACCCAGTACTTC. Encoded protein: CASSRDSLGETQYF.

This chain joins TRBV10-1 and TRBJ1-1, with D unclear. Between the trimmed V and J ends, which lost 6 bases and 8 bases, there was a span of 13 bases. CDR3 length equals 12 residues. Germline V lookup: CDR1 WNHNN, CDR2 SYGVQD (reference sequence). DNA for the CDR3: TGCGCCAGCAGAGCCGTCAGCGGGGAAGCTTTCTTT. This codes for CASRAVSGEAFF.

Here the CDR3 reads CASATLAGGPTDTQYF. The CDR3 DNA follows: TGCGCCAGTGCTACTCTAGCGGGGGGGCCCACAGATACGCAGTATTTT. The genes are TRBV4-3 and TRBJ2-3; 12 bases are shared with TRBD2. CDR1 and CDR2 (germline): LGHNA, YSLEER. V shed 9 bases and J 2 bases; nucleotides not matched to a gene: 9. The CDR3 runs 16 residues.

This chain uses TRBV7-2 with TRBJ1-1, with D tentatively TRBD1 (6 bases). The length of the CDR3 is 14 residues. CDR1 and CDR2 (germline): SGHTA, FQGNSA. The V end was cut by 4 bases, the J end by 7 bases, with 16 bases between. The CDR3 sequence is CASSSWGQGLEAFF. Here the CDR3 DNA reads TGTGCCAGCAGCTCTTGGGGGCAGGGGCTTGAAGCTTTCTTT. The full variable domain, with the rest looked up from reference TRBV7-2 and TRBJ1-1, is GAGVSQSPSNKVTEKGKDVELRCDPISGHTALYWYRQSLGQGLEFLIYFQGNSAPDKSGLPSDRFSAERTGGSVSTLTIQRTQQEDSAVYLCASSSWGQGLEAFFGQGTRLTVV.

The chain is built from TRBV4-1 and TRBJ2-6; 7 bases agree with TRBD1. The CDR3 covers 18 residues. Germline loops: CDR1 MGHRA, CDR2 YSYEKL. The junction had 7 bases not matched to a gene; V was cut back by 2 bases and J by 0 bases. The CDR3 coding sequence is TGCGCCAGCAGCCAATTGGCGGACAGGTTCTCTGGGGCCAACGTCCTGACTTTC. Residues: CASSQLADRFSGANVLTF.

This chain connects TRBV6-5 to TRBJ1-4, with D perhaps TRBD1 (6 bases). The CDR3 sequence is 12 residues long. Trimming pared 5 bases from V and 9 bases from J, leaving 10 bases between. Germline V CDR1 and CDR2: MNHEY, SVGAGI. The CDR3 nucleotides are TGTGCCAGCAGTCTCGGGGGGCAAAAACTGTTTTTT. The encoded protein is CASSLGGQKLFF.

This clone showed up just a few times. This sequence joins TRBV6-5 and TRBJ1-2; 7 positions match TRBD1. V lost 4 bases to trimming and J lost 2 bases; unmatched junction nucleotides: 10. The CDR3 loop spans 16 amino acids. Looked up from germline, CDR1 is MNHEY and CDR2 is SVGAGI. This chain's CDR3 is CASSSPYRGRNYGYTF. In nucleotides, the CDR3 is TGTGCCAGCAGTTCACCTTACAGGGGCAGGAACTATGGCTACACCTTC.